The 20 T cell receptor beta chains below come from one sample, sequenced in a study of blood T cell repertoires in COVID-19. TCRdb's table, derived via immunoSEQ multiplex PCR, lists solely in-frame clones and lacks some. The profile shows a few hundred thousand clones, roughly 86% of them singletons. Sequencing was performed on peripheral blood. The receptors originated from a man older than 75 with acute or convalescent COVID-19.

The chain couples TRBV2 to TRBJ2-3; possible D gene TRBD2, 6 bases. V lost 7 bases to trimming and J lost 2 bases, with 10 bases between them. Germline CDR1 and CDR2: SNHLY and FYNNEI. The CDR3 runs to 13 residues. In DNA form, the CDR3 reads TGTGCCAGCACTCGGGACTTCACAGATACGCAGTATTTT. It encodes CASTRDFTDTQYF. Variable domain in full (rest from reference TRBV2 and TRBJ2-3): EPEVTQTPSHQVTQMGQEVILRCVPISNHLYFYWYRQILGQKVEFLVSFYNNEISEKSEIFDDQFSVERPDGSNFTLKIRSTKLEDSAMYFCASTRDFTDTQYFGPGTRLTVL.

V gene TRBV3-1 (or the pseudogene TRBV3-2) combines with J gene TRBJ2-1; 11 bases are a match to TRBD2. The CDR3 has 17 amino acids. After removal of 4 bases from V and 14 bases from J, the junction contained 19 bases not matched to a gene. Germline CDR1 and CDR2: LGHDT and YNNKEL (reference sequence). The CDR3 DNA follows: TGTGCCAGCAGCCCCAGGGCCCTAGCGGGGGGCTTCGGGGGGAAGTTCTTC. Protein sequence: CASSPRALAGGFGGKFF.

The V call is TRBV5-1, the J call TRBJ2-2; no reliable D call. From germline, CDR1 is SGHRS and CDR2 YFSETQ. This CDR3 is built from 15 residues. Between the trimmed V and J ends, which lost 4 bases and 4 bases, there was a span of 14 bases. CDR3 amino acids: CASSPLATGTGELFF. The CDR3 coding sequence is TGCGCCAGCAGCCCTTTAGCAACGGGCACCGGGGAGCTGTTTTTT.

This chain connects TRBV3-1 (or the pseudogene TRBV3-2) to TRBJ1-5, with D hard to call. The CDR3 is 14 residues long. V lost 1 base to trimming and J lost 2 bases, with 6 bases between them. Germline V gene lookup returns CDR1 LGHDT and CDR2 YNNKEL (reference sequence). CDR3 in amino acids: CASSQGAGNQPQHF. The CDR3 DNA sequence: TGTGCCAGCAGCCAAGGCGCGGGCAATCAGCCCCAGCATTTT.

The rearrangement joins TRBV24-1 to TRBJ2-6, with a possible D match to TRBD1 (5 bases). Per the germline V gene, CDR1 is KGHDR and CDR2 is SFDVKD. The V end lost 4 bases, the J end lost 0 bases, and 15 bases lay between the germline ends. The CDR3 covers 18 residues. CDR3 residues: CATSESPGKSSGANVLTF. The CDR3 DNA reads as TGTGCCACCAGTGAAAGCCCAGGGAAAAGCTCTGGGGCCAACGTCCTGACTTTC.

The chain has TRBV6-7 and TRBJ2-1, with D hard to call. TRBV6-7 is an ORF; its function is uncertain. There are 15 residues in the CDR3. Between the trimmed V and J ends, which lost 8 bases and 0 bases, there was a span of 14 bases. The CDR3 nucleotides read TGTGCCAGCTTTTACGGAGATAGCTCCTACAATGAGCAGTTCTTC. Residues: CASFYGDSSYNEQFF.

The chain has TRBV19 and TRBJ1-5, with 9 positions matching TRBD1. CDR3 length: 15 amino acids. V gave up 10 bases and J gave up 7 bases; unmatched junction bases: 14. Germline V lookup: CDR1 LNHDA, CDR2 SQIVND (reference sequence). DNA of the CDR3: TGTGCCATCCGTGAGACAGGGGGGGGAAACCAGCCCCAGCATTTT. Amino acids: CAIRETGGGNQPQHF.

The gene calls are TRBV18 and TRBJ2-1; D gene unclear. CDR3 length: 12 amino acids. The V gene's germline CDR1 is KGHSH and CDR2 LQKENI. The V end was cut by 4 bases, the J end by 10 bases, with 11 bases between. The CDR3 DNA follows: TGTGCCAGCTCACTCGGAGTCTCGGAGCAGTTCTTC. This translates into CASSLGVSEQFF.

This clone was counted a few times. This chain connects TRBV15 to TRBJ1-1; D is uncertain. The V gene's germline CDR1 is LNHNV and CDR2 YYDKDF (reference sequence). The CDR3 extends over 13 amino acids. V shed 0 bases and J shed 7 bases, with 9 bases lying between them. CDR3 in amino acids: CATSRDPRFEAFF. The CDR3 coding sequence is TGTGCCACCAGCAGAGATCCCCGGTTTGAAGCTTTCTTT. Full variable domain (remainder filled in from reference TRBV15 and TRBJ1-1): DAMVIQNPRYQVTQFGKPVTLSCSQTLNHNVMYWYQQKSSQAPKLLFHYYDKDFNNEADTPDNFQSRRPNTSFCFLDIRSPGLGDTAMYLCATSRDPRFEAFFGQGTRLTVV.

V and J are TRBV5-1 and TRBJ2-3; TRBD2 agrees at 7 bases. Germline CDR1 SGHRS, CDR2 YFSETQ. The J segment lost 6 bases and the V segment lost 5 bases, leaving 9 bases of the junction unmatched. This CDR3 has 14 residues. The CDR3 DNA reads TGCGCCAGCAGAATTAGCGGGCAAGGGGATACGCAGTATTTT. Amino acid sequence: CASRISGQGDTQYF. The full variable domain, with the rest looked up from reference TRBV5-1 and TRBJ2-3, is KAGVTQTPRYLIKTRGQQVTLSCSPISGHRSVSWYQQTPGQGLQFLFEYFSETQRNKGNFPGRFSGRQFSNSRSEMNVSTLELGDSALYLCASRISGQGDTQYFGPGTRLTVL.

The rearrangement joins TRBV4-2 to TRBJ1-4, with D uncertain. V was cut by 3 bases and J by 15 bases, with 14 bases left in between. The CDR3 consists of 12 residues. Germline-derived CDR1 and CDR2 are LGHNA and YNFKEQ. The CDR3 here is CASSQEEGGMFF. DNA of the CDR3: TGTGCCAGCAGCCAGGAAGAGGGAGGTATGTTTTTT.

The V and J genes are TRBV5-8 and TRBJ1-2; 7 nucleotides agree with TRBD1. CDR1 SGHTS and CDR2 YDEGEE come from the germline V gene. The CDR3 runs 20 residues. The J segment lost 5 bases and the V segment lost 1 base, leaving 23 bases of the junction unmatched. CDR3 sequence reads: CASSLLEGAARATAHYGYTF. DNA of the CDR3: TGTGCCAGCAGCTTGTTGGAGGGGGCCGCGCGCGCGACCGCGCATTATGGCTACACCTTC.

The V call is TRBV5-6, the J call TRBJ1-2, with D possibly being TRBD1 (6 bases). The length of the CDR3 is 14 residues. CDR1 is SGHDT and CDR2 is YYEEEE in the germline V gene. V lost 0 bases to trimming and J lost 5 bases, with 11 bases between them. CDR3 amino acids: CASSLVARGYGYTF. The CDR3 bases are TGTGCCAGCAGCTTGGTAGCCAGGGGATATGGCTACACCTTC.

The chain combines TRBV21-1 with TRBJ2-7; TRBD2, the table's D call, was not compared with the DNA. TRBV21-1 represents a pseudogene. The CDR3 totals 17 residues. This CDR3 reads CASSPSTGREGAYEQYF. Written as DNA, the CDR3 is TGTGCCAGCAGCCCAAGCACTGGTCGGGAGGGTGCCTACGAGCAGTACTTC.

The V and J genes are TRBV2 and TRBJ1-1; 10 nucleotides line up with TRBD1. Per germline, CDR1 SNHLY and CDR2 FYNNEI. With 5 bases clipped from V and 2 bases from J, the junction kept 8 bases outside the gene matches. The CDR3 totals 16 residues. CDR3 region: CASSLTGGPLNTEAFF. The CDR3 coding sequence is TGTGCCAGCAGTCTGACAGGGGGCCCCTTAAACACTGAAGCTTTCTTT.

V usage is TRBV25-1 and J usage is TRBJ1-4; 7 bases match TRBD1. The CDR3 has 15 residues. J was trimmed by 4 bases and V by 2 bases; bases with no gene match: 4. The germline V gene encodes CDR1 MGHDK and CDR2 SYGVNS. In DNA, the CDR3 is TGTGCCAGCAGTGAAGGACAGGTGCTTAATGAAAAACTGTTTTTT. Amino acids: CASSEGQVLNEKLFF. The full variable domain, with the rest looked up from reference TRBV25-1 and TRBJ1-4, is EADIYQTPRYLVIGTGKKITLECSQTMGHDKMYWYQQDPGMELHLIHYSYGVNSTEKGDLSSESTVSRIRTEHFPLTLESARPSHTSQYLCASSEGQVLNEKLFFGSGTQLSVL.

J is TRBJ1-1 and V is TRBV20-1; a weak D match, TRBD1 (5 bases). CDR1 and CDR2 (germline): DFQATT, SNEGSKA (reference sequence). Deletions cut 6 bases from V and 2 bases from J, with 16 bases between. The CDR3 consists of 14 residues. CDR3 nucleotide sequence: TGCAGTGCGAGTAGGGGAACCCTCAACACTGAAGCTTTCTTT. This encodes CSASRGTLNTEAFF.

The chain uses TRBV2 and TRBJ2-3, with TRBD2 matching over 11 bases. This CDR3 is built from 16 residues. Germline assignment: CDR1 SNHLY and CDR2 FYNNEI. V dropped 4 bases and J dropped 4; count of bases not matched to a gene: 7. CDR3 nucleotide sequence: TGTGCCAGCAGTGGGGTAGCGGGAGGGAGGGCAGATACGCAGTATTTT. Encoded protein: CASSGVAGGRADTQYF.

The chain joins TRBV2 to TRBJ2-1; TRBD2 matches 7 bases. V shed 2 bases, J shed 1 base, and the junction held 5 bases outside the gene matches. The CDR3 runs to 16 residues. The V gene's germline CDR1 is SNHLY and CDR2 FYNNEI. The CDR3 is CASSERTSGSYNEQFF. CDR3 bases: TGTGCCAGCAGTGAAAGGACTAGTGGGTCCTACAATGAGCAGTTCTTC. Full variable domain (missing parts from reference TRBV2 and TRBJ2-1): EPEVTQTPSHQVTQMGQEVILRCVPISNHLYFYWYRQILGQKVEFLVSFYNNEISEKSEIFDDQFSVERPDGSNFTLKIRSTKLEDSAMYFCASSERTSGSYNEQFFGPGTRLTVL.

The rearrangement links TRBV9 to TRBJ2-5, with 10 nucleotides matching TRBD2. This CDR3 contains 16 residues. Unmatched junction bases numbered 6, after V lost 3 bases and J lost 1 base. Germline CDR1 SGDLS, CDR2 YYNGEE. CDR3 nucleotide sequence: TGTGCCAGCAGCGATGGGGGACTAGCGTTCCAAGAGACCCAGTACTTC. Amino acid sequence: CASSDGGLAFQETQYF.